Below, 21 T cell receptor beta chains from the same sample are listed, as sequenced in a study of radiotherapy plus CTLA-4 blockade in lung cancer. Method: immunoSEQ multiplex PCR; TCRdb's copy keeps in-frame clones and lacks some. Of more than 90,000 clones in the sample, just over 85% are singletons; the top ten hold 4% to 6%. The material was peripheral blood, obtained from a patient treated with radiotherapy plus ipilimumab. The source of these receptors is a human donor with non-small cell lung cancer that progressed on radiotherapy plus ipilimumab.

The chain recombines TRBV27 with TRBJ2-2; D gene ambiguous. Trimming removed 2 bases at V and 0 bases at J, with 4 bases between. The CDR3 runs 14 residues. Germline V gene lookup returns CDR1 MNHEY and CDR2 SMNVEV (reference sequence). CDR3 region: CASSLTANTGELFF. In DNA form, the CDR3 reads TGTGCCAGCAGTTTAACGGCGAACACCGGGGAGCTGTTTTTT.

The chain links TRBV6-4 to TRBJ1-4; 9 bases agree with TRBD1. The germline V gene has CDR1 MRHNA and CDR2 SNTAGT. This CDR3 has 12 residues. The CDR3 region has the DNA TGTGCTAGGGGACAGGGATTTGAAAAACTGTTTTTT. Translating gives CARGQGFEKLFF.

The chain joins TRBV2 to TRBJ1-1; tentative D call: TRBD1 (6 bases). This CDR3 has 13 amino acids. Germline V gene lookup returns CDR1 SNHLY and CDR2 FYNNEI. Trimming pared 8 bases from V and 7 bases from J, leaving 17 bases between. The CDR3 is CASQTPQGIEAFF. The CDR3 DNA reads TGTGCCAGCCAAACGCCCCAGGGGATTGAAGCTTTCTTT.

This chain joins TRBV6-5 and TRBJ1-3, with no clear D. Trimming cost V 1 base and J 2 bases, with 9 bases left between them. Germline lookup yields CDR1 MNHEY and CDR2 SVGAGI. The CDR3 is made up of 15 amino acids. This CDR3 is CASSYLPWPGNTIYF. DNA for the CDR3: TGTGCCAGCAGTTACTTGCCGTGGCCTGGAAACACCATATATTTT.

This clone was detected only a few times. The chain is built from TRBV4-1 and TRBJ2-5, with D maybe TRBD2 (5 bases). Germline V gene sequence: CDR1 MGHRA, CDR2 YSYEKL. There are 15 residues in the CDR3. Between the trimmed V and J ends, which lost 0 bases and 5 bases, there was a span of 13 bases. CDR3 sequence: CASSQDPGVAETQYF. Here the CDR3 DNA reads TGCGCCAGCAGCCAAGACCCCGGAGTAGCGGAGACCCAGTACTTC.

Only one count was recorded for this clone. This chain joins TRBV7-9 and TRBJ2-5; possible D gene TRBD2, 6 bases. The CDR3 is made up of 15 amino acids. Germline V gene lookup returns CDR1 SEHNR and CDR2 FQNEAQ (reference sequence). V was pared by 2 bases and J by 1 base, with 11 bases between. The CDR3 sequence: CASSLFVGGQETQYF. DNA for the CDR3: TGTGCCAGCAGCTTATTTGTCGGGGGCCAAGAGACCCAGTACTTC. The variable domain in full, completed from reference TRBV7-9 and TRBJ2-5, reads DTGVSQNPRHKITKRGQNVTFRCDPISEHNRLYWYRQTLGQGPEFLTYFQNEAQLEKSRLLSDRFSAERPKGSFSTLEIQRTEQGDSAMYLCASSLFVGGQETQYFGPGTRLLVL.

V usage is TRBV11-3 and J usage is TRBJ2-7, with TRBD1 identical over 11 bases. The length of the CDR3 is 14 residues. Trimming removed 5 bases from V and 3 bases from J; junction bases left unmatched: 3. In germline, CDR1 is SGHNT, CDR2 YENEEA. CDR3 nucleotides: TGTGCCAGCAGCCCTGGGACAGGGGGCTACGAGCAGTACTTC. Translated, it gives CASSPGTGGYEQYF.

The chain links TRBV2 to TRBJ2-7; 8 bases match TRBD2. Per the germline V gene, CDR1 is SNHLY and CDR2 is FYNNEI. Trimming at V came to 6 bases and at J to 0 bases, leaving 7 bases not matched to a gene. The CDR3 consists of 15 residues. The CDR3 protein is CASRPTSGLSYEQYF. The CDR3 nucleotides read TGTGCCAGCAGACCAACTAGCGGCCTCTCCTACGAGCAGTACTTC.

This clone showed up just once. This sequence joins TRBV9 and TRBJ2-3; D gene uncertain. Trimming stripped 0 bases from V and 2 bases from J, with 4 bases between. The CDR3 is made up of 13 amino acids. Per the germline V gene, CDR1 is SGDLS and CDR2 is YYNGEE. This chain's CDR3 is CASSVADTDTQYF. Written as DNA, the CDR3 is TGTGCCAGCAGCGTAGCGGACACAGATACGCAGTATTTT.

This clone was seen more than once but under ten times. V and J are TRBV10-3 and TRBJ2-1, with TRBD1 matching 7 bases. The trim removed 3 bases at V and 5 bases at J, leaving 7 bases unmatched. The germline gives CDR1 ENHRY, CDR2 SYGVKD. The CDR3 spans 15 residues. Here the CDR3 reads CAISDLRDRNNEQFF. The CDR3 DNA is TGTGCCATCAGTGATCTAAGGGACAGAAACAATGAGCAGTTCTTC.

This chain joins TRBV5-4 and TRBJ1-2; tentative D call: TRBD1 (6 bases). This CDR3 is 13 amino acids long. CDR1 and CDR2 (germline): SGHNT, YYREEE (reference sequence). The ends were cut back, 4 bases at V and 2 bases at J, with 9 bases in the middle. CDR3 sequence (DNA): TGTGCCAGCAGCCAGGGACAAAACTATGGCTACACCTTC. It translates to CASSQGQNYGYTF.

V is TRBV5-1 and J is TRBJ2-7; D call uncertain. CDR3 size: 14 residues. The germline CDR1 and CDR2 sequences are SGHRS and YFSETQ. V lost 4 bases and J lost 3, with 14 bases in between. CDR3 residues: CASSPGTPFYEQYF. The CDR3 coding sequence is TGCGCCAGCAGCCCTGGCACGCCCTTCTACGAGCAGTACTTC.

The chain employs TRBV4-2 and TRBJ2-3; D call uncertain. The CDR3 totals 16 residues. The V gene lost 0 bases and the J gene lost 6 bases, with 16 bases spanning the gap. Germline loops: CDR1 LGHNA, CDR2 YNFKEQ. CDR3 sequence reads: CASSQERSATWDTQYF. As DNA, the CDR3 is TGTGCCAGCAGCCAAGAGCGAAGCGCCACCTGGGATACGCAGTATTTT.

This clone came up once. This chain uses TRBV18 with TRBJ2-3, with 9 bases that match TRBD2. The CDR3 covers 15 residues. J lost 1 base, V lost 1 base, and 0 bases had no gene match. Germline CDR1 KGHSH, CDR2 LQKENI. The CDR3 reads CASSPLAGGTDTQYF. In DNA, the CDR3 is TGTGCCAGCTCACCACTAGCGGGGGGCACAGATACGCAGTATTTT. The variable domain in full, with the rest retrieved from reference TRBV18 and TRBJ2-3, is NAGVMQNPRHLVRRRGQEARLRCSPMKGHSHVYWYRQLPEEGLKFMVYLQKENIIDESGMPKERFSAEFPKEGPSILRIQQVVRGDSAAYFCASSPLAGGTDTQYFGPGTRLTVL.

The genes are TRBV19 and TRBJ1-4; tentatively, D is TRBD1 (5 bases). Germline CDR1 reads LNHDA; CDR2 reads SQIVND (reference sequence). V lost 6 bases and J lost 3, with 11 bases in between. The CDR3 loop spans 14 amino acids. CDR3 in DNA: TGTGCCAGTAGCCTCGGGGGAGCTAATGAAAAACTGTTTTTT. Translating gives CASSLGGANEKLFF.

The chain couples TRBV13 to TRBJ2-3; TRBD2 matches at 13 bases. Germline CDR1 is PRHDT and CDR2 is FYEKMQ (reference sequence). This CDR3 has 15 amino acids. V shed 2 bases, J shed 9 bases, and the junction held 5 bases outside the gene matches. This chain's CDR3 is CASSLIGTSGETQYF. The CDR3 region has the DNA TGTGCCAGCAGCTTAATTGGGACTAGCGGGGAGACGCAGTATTTT. Together with reference TRBV13 and TRBJ2-3, the CDR3 gives the full variable domain: AAGVIQSPRHLIKEKRETATLKCYPIPRHDTVYWYQQGPGQDPQFLISFYEKMQSDKGSIPDRFSAQQFSDYHSELNMSSLELGDSALYFCASSLIGTSGETQYFGPGTRLTVL.

The chain is built from TRBV11-2 and TRBJ2-2, with TRBD1 identical over 7 bases. CDR1 and CDR2 from the germline V gene are SGHAT and FQNNGV. This CDR3 has 17 amino acids. The V and J ends lost 5 bases and 8 bases, in that order; junction bases with no gene match: 17. In DNA, the CDR3 is TGTGCCAGCAGCCGAAGCCTTAACTTGGACAGGACTGGGGAGCTGTTTTTT. This gives the protein CASSRSLNLDRTGELFF.

This clone has just one count. This chain uses TRBV5-1 with TRBJ1-5; D is ambiguous. Germline-derived CDR1 and CDR2 are SGHRS and YFSETQ. Trimming cost V 4 bases and J 0 bases, with 8 bases left between them. The CDR3 totals 14 residues. CDR3 coding DNA: TGCGCCAGCAGCCCGGGCCTTAGCAATCAGCCCCAGCATTTT. This codes for CASSPGLSNQPQHF.

The sample holds a few counts of this clone. The chain is built from TRBV5-1 and TRBJ2-7, with 10 nucleotides matching TRBD1. The CDR3 has 14 residues. The V gene's germline CDR1 is SGHRS and CDR2 YFSETQ. Trimming removed 3 bases from V and 6 bases from J; junction bases left unmatched: 6. The CDR3 DNA follows: TGCGCCAGCAGCTCGTCGACAGGGGGCGGCGAGCAGTACTTC. This gives the protein CASSSSTGGGEQYF.

V gene TRBV7-9 combines with J gene TRBJ2-7; a weak D match, TRBD2 (6 bases). V was cut by 5 bases and J by 1 base, with 18 bases left in between. The CDR3 is 16 amino acids. Germline V gene data show CDR1 as SEHNR and CDR2 as FQNEAQ (reference sequence). The CDR3, as DNA: TGTGCCAGCAGCCGGGCGGGGTGGGAAGAGTCCTACGAGCAGTACTTC. Its translation: CASSRAGWEESYEQYF.

The chain has TRBV21-1 and TRBJ2-7; the DNA was not compared with TRBD1, the D call given in the table. TRBV21-1 is described as a pseudogene. This CDR3 has 15 residues. CDR3 sequence reads: CASSIRGQDNIEQYF. CDR3 coding DNA: TGTGCCAGCAGCATCAGGGGACAGGACAATATCGAGCAGTACTTC.